These 30 T cell receptor beta chains were all obtained from the same sample, sequenced in a study of OX40 agonist ivuxolimab in advanced cancers. Only in-frame clones appear in the TCRdb table, and some are missing; sequencing was by immunoSEQ multiplex PCR. The sample lists nearly 50,000 clones, about 90% occurring once. Sequencing was performed on CD4+ or CD8+ T cells sorted from blood, taken in a trial of the OX40 agonist ivuxolimab. These receptor sequences come from an adult with an advanced solid tumor such as melanoma, head and neck, liver or kidney cancer.

This chain links TRBV12-5 with TRBJ2-7; 8 bases fit TRBD1. The CDR3 consists of 17 residues. Germline V gene data show CDR1 as LGHNT and CDR2 as FRNRAP. The J segment lost 0 bases and the V segment lost 1 base, leaving 8 bases of the junction unmatched. CDR3 sequence: CASGLARYRGCSYEQYV. The DNA for the CDR3 is TGTGCTAGTGGTTTGGCGCGATACAGGGGGTGCTCCTACGAGCAGTACGTC.

This chain joins TRBV6-5 and TRBJ1-5; D call uncertain. V was trimmed by 0 bases and J by 5 bases, leaving 8 bases between them. The CDR3 contains 14 residues. The germline CDR1 and CDR2 sequences are MNHEY and SVGAGI. CDR3 DNA: TGTGCCAGCAGTTACTCGTATTTCCATCAGCCCCAGCATTTT. Its translation is CASSYSYFHQPQHF.

The V gene is TRBV11-1, the J gene TRBJ2-7; 8 positions match TRBD1. The germline gives CDR1 SGHAT, CDR2 FQDESV (reference sequence). Germline trimming cut 4 bases from V and 2 bases from J; bases unmatched to any gene: 13. The CDR3 length is 17 residues. As DNA, the CDR3 is TGTGCCAGCAGCTGGGGACAACCGGGACAGGCTCCCTACGAGCAGTACTTC. Translation: CASSWGQPGQAPYEQYF.

This clone was found a few times. V is TRBV6-6 and J is TRBJ2-7, with 8 bases matching TRBD2. The germline gives CDR1 MNHNY, CDR2 SVGAGI (reference sequence). The J segment lost 7 bases and the V segment lost 8 bases, leaving 7 bases of the junction unmatched. The length of the CDR3 is 12 residues. CDR3 in DNA: TGTGCCAGCGGGGATAGCGGGGTTGAGCAGTACGTC. Protein sequence: CASGDSGVEQYV.

J is TRBJ1-2 and V is TRBV5-1; TRBD1 matches at 10 bases. The CDR3 extends over 13 amino acids. Germline CDR1 is SGHRS and CDR2 is YFSETQ. V shed 4 bases and J 7 bases; nucleotides not matched to a gene: 4. The DNA of the CDR3 is TGCGCCAGCAGCCAGACAGGGGGCTCTGGCTACACCTTC. As protein: CASSQTGGSGYTF.

A word on this clone: Other DNA sequences within the sample encode an identical CDR3. The chain joins TRBV4-1 to TRBJ2-1; D remains unclear. This CDR3 region has 12 residues. Trimming took 1 base from V and 7 from J, leaving 5 bases between them. Germline V gene lookup returns CDR1 MGHRA and CDR2 YSYEKL. DNA of the CDR3: TGCGCCAGCAGCCAAGGAGGTAATGAGCAGTTCTTC. It yields the protein CASSQGGNEQFF.

As regards this clone: This specimen includes other DNA sequences encoding the same CDR3. The chain couples TRBV4-1 to TRBJ1-1; no reliable D call. Germline CDR1 MGHRA, CDR2 YSYEKL. CDR3 size: 15 residues. Trimming took off 1 base at V and 1 base at J, with 10 bases between the two ends. DNA for the CDR3: TGCGCCAGCAGCCAAGTCACCACGGGGAACACTGAAGCTTTCTTT. This sequence encodes CASSQVTTGNTEAFF.

This clone came up once. The chain recombines TRBV15 with TRBJ1-1; D not resolved. The V gene's germline CDR1 is LNHNV and CDR2 YYDKDF (reference sequence). V was trimmed by 9 bases and J by 5 bases, leaving 19 bases between them. The CDR3 consists of 14 residues. CDR3 residues: CATGAERVNTEAFF. The CDR3, as DNA: TGTGCCACTGGAGCAGAGCGTGTCAATACTGAAGCTTTCTTT.

This CDR3 reads CASSQVTGGFGEKLFF. For the CDR3, the DNA is TGCGCCAGCAGCCAGGTCACAGGGGGCTTTGGTGAAAAACTGTTTTTT. The chain joins TRBV4-1 to TRBJ1-4; TRBD1 matches at 9 bases. The CDR3 spans 16 residues. Trimming cost V 3 bases and J 7 bases; bases outside gene matches: 9. The germline gives CDR1 MGHRA, CDR2 YSYEKL.

The rearrangement uses TRBV5-4 and TRBJ1-1; D may be TRBD1 (5 bases). Germline V gives CDR1 SGHNT, CDR2 YYREEE (reference sequence). The CDR3 runs to 13 residues. V was shortened by 2 bases and J by 3 bases, with 8 bases between the two germline ends. The CDR3 sequence: CASSLGADTEAFF. In DNA form, the CDR3 reads TGTGCCAGCAGCTTAGGGGCGGACACTGAAGCTTTCTTT.

The gene calls are TRBV4-2 and TRBJ1-1; 9 bases align to TRBD1. The CDR3 sequence is 15 residues long. Germline-derived CDR1 and CDR2 are LGHNA and YNFKEQ. V lost 0 bases and J lost 5; bases outside the gene matches: 4. CDR3 DNA sequence: TGTGCCAGCAGCCAAGAGGGACAGGGCGGAACTGAAGCTTTCTTT. Protein product: CASSQEGQGGTEAFF.

Only a few counts were recorded for this clone. The chain recombines TRBV9 with TRBJ1-1, with TRBD1 matching over 7 bases. Germline V CDR1 and CDR2: SGDLS, YYNGEE. This CDR3 spans 15 amino acids. The junction had 8 bases not matched to a gene; V was cut back by 4 bases and J by 2 bases. In DNA form, the CDR3 reads TGTGCCAGCAGCCCAGGGGGGACGGGTAACACTGAAGCTTTCTTT. Amino acids: CASSPGGTGNTEAFF. Variable domain in full (rest from reference TRBV9 and TRBJ1-1): DSGVTQTPKHLITATGQRVTLRCSPRSGDLSVYWYQQSLDQGLQFLIQYYNGEERAKGNILERFSAQQFPDLHSELNLSSLELGDSALYFCASSPGGTGNTEAFFGQGTRLTVV.

For the CDR3, the DNA is TGCAGCGTTCTTGGACAGGGGGCTGGTGCTTTCTTT. Protein product: CSVLGQGAGAFF. The chain combines TRBV29-1 with TRBJ1-1; TRBD1 agrees at 11 bases. This CDR3 has 12 residues. The trim removed 5 bases at V and 11 bases at J, leaving 7 bases unmatched. From germline, CDR1 is SQVTM and CDR2 ANQGSEA.

CDR3 sequence: CASSENPRLNNSPLHF. The CDR3 DNA sequence: TGTGCCAGCAGTGAAAACCCACGGCTGAATAATTCACCCCTCCACTTT. The chain employs TRBV2 and TRBJ1-6; D unresolved. The CDR3 contains 16 residues. CDR1 and CDR2 (germline): SNHLY, FYNNEI. Trimming took off 2 bases at V and 5 bases at J, with 13 bases between the two ends.

The V and J genes are TRBV15 and TRBJ2-3; D remains unclear. Germline V gene data show CDR1 as LNHNV and CDR2 as YYDKDF (reference sequence). The CDR3 length is 14 residues. V was clipped by 1 base and J by 4 bases, with 9 bases between them. This CDR3 is CATSRGGLPDTQYF. For the CDR3, the DNA is TGTGCCACCAGCAGAGGTGGCTTGCCAGATACGCAGTATTTT.

The J gene is TRBJ1-4, the V gene TRBV4-2; D may be TRBD1 (5 bases). V was shortened by 1 base and J by 8 bases, with 11 bases between the two germline ends. This CDR3 spans 14 amino acids. Germline assignment: CDR1 LGHNA and CDR2 YNFKEQ. This chain's CDR3 is CASSQGGLGEKLFF. The CDR3 DNA reads as TGTGCCAGCAGCCAAGGGGGCCTGGGGGAAAAACTGTTTTTT.

The chain employs TRBV5-5 and TRBJ1-4; 12 bases are shared with TRBD1. The CDR3 length is 18 residues. Germline CDR1 SGHKS, CDR2 YYEKEE (reference sequence). The ends lost 4 bases at V and 2 bases at J; junction bases unmatched: 9. The CDR3 coding sequence is TGTGCCAGCAGCGACGGGACAGGGGGCGCGACGACTAATGAAAAACTGTTTTTT. Protein sequence: CASSDGTGGATTNEKLFF.

The table lists this clone with a count of one. The V gene is TRBV6-1, the J gene TRBJ2-3; 11 bases agree with TRBD2. With 1 base clipped from V and 4 bases from J, the junction kept 1 base outside the gene matches. The CDR3 sequence is 15 residues long. The germline V gene encodes CDR1 MNHNS and CDR2 SASEGT. The CDR3 DNA sequence: TGTGCCAGCAGTGAAGATAGCGGGGGGGCAGATACGCAGTATTTT. It encodes CASSEDSGGADTQYF.

The chain recombines TRBV6-6 with TRBJ1-6; D is unclear. CDR1 and CDR2 from the germline V gene are MNHNY and SVGAGI (reference sequence). Trimming cost V 6 bases and J 9 bases, with 15 bases left between them. The CDR3 has 14 amino acids. The CDR3 DNA reads TGTGCCAGCAGCTCCGGTCCCACGGGTTCACCCCTCCACTTT. It yields the protein CASSSGPTGSPLHF.

In its sample, this clone was seen once. This rearrangement joins TRBV29-1 to TRBJ1-2; maybe TRBD1 (6 bases). Germline V gives CDR1 SQVTM, CDR2 ANQGSEA. Trimming cost V 4 bases and J 4 bases, with 16 bases left between them. The CDR3 extends over 14 amino acids. In DNA, the CDR3 is TGCAGCGTTGTCGTGGGGGGCGAGAGCTATGGCTACACCTTC. Protein: CSVVVGGESYGYTF.

The chain employs TRBV6-1 and TRBJ1-5; no clear D gene. The CDR3 runs to 12 residues. The V end was cut by 6 bases, the J end by 4 bases, with 7 bases between. Per the germline V gene, CDR1 is MNHNS and CDR2 is SASEGT. Here the CDR3 DNA reads TGTGCCAGCAGCCCCGGGAATCAGCCCCAGCATTTT. As protein: CASSPGNQPQHF.

The chain combines TRBV10-3 with TRBJ1-1, with D possibly matching TRBD1 (6 bases). V lost 5 bases and J 0 bases, leaving 13 bases between the germline ends. Germline V gene sequence: CDR1 ENHRY, CDR2 SYGVKD. This CDR3 is built from 15 residues. The CDR3 loop reads CAISKGDKLNTEAFF. The DNA for the CDR3 is TGTGCCATCAGTAAAGGGGACAAATTGAACACTGAAGCTTTCTTT.

This clone has just a few counts. The chain couples TRBV27 to TRBJ2-6; D is possibly TRBD1 (6 bases). Trimming pared 3 bases from V and 2 bases from J, leaving 8 bases between. This CDR3 region has 15 residues. Germline V CDR1 and CDR2: MNHEY, SMNVEV (reference sequence). The CDR3 protein is CASSFQGTGANVLTF. The DNA of the CDR3 is TGTGCCAGCAGTTTTCAGGGGACTGGGGCCAACGTCCTGACTTTC.

The genes are TRBV6-5 and TRBJ1-4; TRBD1 might be the D (6 bases). Germline CDR1 MNHEY, CDR2 SVGAGI. This CDR3 has 14 residues. Deletions cut 5 bases from V and 7 bases from J, with 14 bases between. The CDR3 reads CASSEVGGREKLFF. Here the CDR3 DNA reads TGTGCCAGCAGTGAAGTCGGGGGGCGTGAAAAACTGTTTTTT.

This clone was detected only once. This chain uses TRBV6-5 with TRBJ1-2; D is unclear. Per germline, CDR1 MNHEY and CDR2 SVGAGI. The CDR3 is made up of 14 amino acids. Trimming cost V 5 bases and J 1 base, with 11 bases left between them. The CDR3 loop reads CASSKSPVNYGYTF. CDR3 bases: TGTGCCAGCAGTAAGTCCCCCGTTAACTATGGCTACACCTTC.

The chain employs TRBV7-9 and TRBJ1-6, with TRBD1 as a possible D gene (6 bases). V lost 5 bases, J lost 0 bases, and 11 bases lay in between. The CDR3 is made up of 16 amino acids. Per the germline V gene, CDR1 is SEHNR and CDR2 is FQNEAQ (reference sequence). The CDR3 sequence: CASSDRTSSYNSPLHF. The CDR3 DNA sequence: TGTGCCAGCAGCGACAGGACGAGCTCCTATAATTCACCCCTCCACTTT. Drawing the rest from reference TRBV7-9 and TRBJ1-6, the complete variable domain is DTGVSQNPRHKITKRGQNVTFRCDPISEHNRLYWYRQTLGQGPEFLTYFQNEAQLEKSRLLSDRFSAERPKGSFSTLEIQRTEQGDSAMYLCASSDRTSSYNSPLHFGNGTRLTVT.

V and J are TRBV19 and TRBJ2-7; D is perhaps TRBD2 (5 bases). This CDR3 is built from 13 residues. The germline V and J ends were trimmed by 0 bases and 3 bases, with 6 bases remaining between them. Germline-derived CDR1 and CDR2 are LNHDA and SQIVND (reference sequence). CDR3 coding DNA: TGTGCCAGTAGTATAGATGAGGGCTACGAGCAGTACGTC. Amino acids: CASSIDEGYEQYV.

The chain combines TRBV5-6 with TRBJ2-2; 7 bases fit TRBD2. CDR1 and CDR2 from the germline V gene are SGHDT and YYEEEE. The V and J ends lost 1 base and 0 bases, in that order; junction bases with no gene match: 3. This CDR3 is built from 16 residues. CDR3 sequence reads: CASSLSGGSNTGELFF. Written as DNA, the CDR3 is TGTGCCAGCAGCTTGTCCGGGGGGTCGAACACCGGGGAGCTGTTTTTT.

This rearrangement joins TRBV28 to TRBJ2-7, with 9 bases aligning to TRBD1. V lost 3 bases, J lost 3 bases, and 3 bases stayed unmatched. CDR1 is MDHEN, CDR2 SYDVKM, per germline. The CDR3 contains 14 residues. The CDR3 loop reads CASSLGQGYYEQYV. CDR3 coding DNA: TGTGCCAGCAGTTTGGGACAGGGCTACTACGAGCAGTACGTC.

J is TRBJ1-6 and V is TRBV2, with D possibly matching TRBD1 (6 bases). V gave up 2 bases and J gave up 7 bases, with 9 bases separating them. The CDR3 has 14 amino acids. Germline lookup yields CDR1 SNHLY and CDR2 FYNNEI. The CDR3 DNA reads as TGTGCCAGCAGTGAACGGCAGGGGAATTCACCCCTCCACTTT. Its protein product is CASSERQGNSPLHF.